One and the same sample provided the 9 T cell receptor beta chains below, sequenced in a study of blood T cell repertoires in COVID-19. The assay was immunoSEQ multiplex PCR, and TCRdb's table has in-frame clones only and misses some. The data contain under 200,000 clones, approximately 88% of them singletons. The sequencing input was peripheral blood. These receptors originate from a woman aged 80 or older with active or convalescent COVID-19.

This clone occurred a few times. This sequence joins TRBV11-2 and TRBJ1-6; TRBD1 agrees at 8 bases. Germline lookup yields CDR1 SGHAT and CDR2 FQNNGV. After removal of 6 bases from V and 5 bases from J, the junction contained 6 bases not matched to a gene. The CDR3 spans 15 residues. CDR3 DNA: TGTGCCAGCAGTCTGACAGGGGTTAATAATTCACCCCTCCACTTT. This sequence encodes CASSLTGVNNSPLHF.

The chain recombines TRBV7-2 with TRBJ2-1; 10 bases fit TRBD1. This CDR3 contains 15 residues. From germline, CDR1 is SGHTA and CDR2 FQGNSA. The V and J ends lost 5 bases and 7 bases, in that order; junction bases with no gene match: 8. CDR3 DNA: TGTGCCAGCAGCACCCGACAGGGGGCGCGTAATGAGCAGTTCTTC. Amino acids: CASSTRQGARNEQFF. The whole variable domain, remainder taken from reference TRBV7-2 and TRBJ2-1, is GAGVSQSPSNKVTEKGKDVELRCDPISGHTALYWYRQSLGQGLEFLIYFQGNSAPDKSGLPSDRFSAERTGGSVSTLTIQRTQQEDSAVYLCASSTRQGARNEQFFGPGTRLTVL.

The chain couples TRBV18 to TRBJ1-1; TRBD1 agrees at 7 bases. This CDR3 is 16 amino acids long. V was pared by 3 bases and J by 0 bases, with 7 bases of the junction left unmatched. Germline loops: CDR1 KGHSH, CDR2 LQKENI. The CDR3 reads CASSPWDRNMNTEAFF. As DNA, the CDR3 is TGTGCCAGCTCACCTTGGGACAGAAACATGAACACTGAAGCTTTCTTT.

This clone was seen repeatedly, ten times or more. The chain uses TRBV11-2 and TRBJ1-4; D gene ambiguous. CDR3 length: 12 residues. Germline CDR1 and CDR2: SGHAT and FQNNGV. The V and J ends lost 6 bases and 10 bases respectively, with 12 bases between them. The CDR3 loop is CASSFETGKLFF. The DNA of the CDR3 is TGTGCCAGCAGTTTTGAGACGGGAAAACTGTTTTTT.

The V gene is TRBV7-8, the J gene TRBJ2-1; unclear D gene. Germline-derived CDR1 and CDR2 are SGHVS and FQNEAQ. With 1 base removed from V and 3 bases from J, the gap between germline ends came to 7 bases. The CDR3 totals 14 residues. CDR3 in amino acids: CASSLELVYNEQFF. The CDR3 coding sequence is TGTGCCAGCAGCTTAGAACTGGTCTACAATGAGCAGTTCTTC.

The chain couples TRBV19 to TRBJ1-3, with TRBD1 matching over 9 bases. Per germline, CDR1 LNHDA and CDR2 SQIVND (reference sequence). The V gene end was trimmed by 6 bases and the J gene end by 4 bases; junction bases not matched to a gene: 7. This CDR3 comprises 15 residues. The CDR3: CASSKTGGSGNTIYF. The CDR3 nucleotides read TGTGCCAGTAGCAAGACAGGGGGGTCCGGAAACACCATATATTTT.

This chain links TRBV6-1 with TRBJ2-7; 7 positions agree with TRBD1. From germline, CDR1 is MNHNS and CDR2 SASEGT. CDR3 length: 18 amino acids. J gave up 0 bases and V 0 bases, and 11 bases lay outside the gene matches. CDR3 DNA sequence: TGTGCCAGCAGTGAAGCCCCCCCCCAGGCAGGGGGCTCCTACGAGCAGTACTTC. Amino acids: CASSEAPPQAGGSYEQYF.

J is TRBJ1-1 and V is TRBV5-1; 10 bases fit TRBD1. The CDR3 contains 13 residues. V lost 4 bases, J lost 6 bases, and 3 bases stayed unmatched. Germline loops: CDR1 SGHRS, CDR2 YFSETQ. The CDR3: CASSGGTGAEAFF. The CDR3 DNA sequence: TGCGCCAGCAGCGGCGGGACAGGGGCTGAAGCTTTCTTT.

The chain couples TRBV19 to TRBJ1-2; D is unclear. Germline CDR1 and CDR2: LNHDA and SQIVND (reference sequence). The CDR3 runs to 12 residues. V lost 5 bases, J lost 7 bases, and 11 bases lay in between. The CDR3 here is CASSLDYFGYTF. Written as DNA, the CDR3 is TGTGCCAGTAGTCTGGACTATTTTGGCTACACCTTC.